The 8 T cell receptor beta chains in this list originate from one sample, sequenced in a study of identical twins. MiXCR, run by TCRdb on the 5' RACE reads, gives a single entry per CDR3 protein. The data contain 550,000 to 800,000 distinct CDR3 sequences, 7.1% of them singletons. The data were also submitted as part of a second study, on yellow fever vaccine responses in identical twins.

Sequenced material: PBMCs. These TCRs come from a woman between 18 and 29 years old in good health.

The chain combines TRBV6-1 with TRBJ1-1; 9 positions agree with TRBD1. Losses at the gene ends were 5 bases for V and 1 base for J; bases not matched to a gene: 11. The CDR3 has 17 residues. CDR1 and CDR2 (germline): MNHNS, SASEGT. The CDR3 region has the DNA TGTGCCAGCAGTAAACAACAGGGGGCGCGGGAGAACACTGAAGCTTTCTTT. It translates to CASSKQQGARENTEAFF.

This clonotype occurred a few times. The chain is built from TRBV5-1 and TRBJ2-2; 11 nucleotides agree with TRBD2. Losses at the gene ends were 1 base for V and 5 bases for J; bases not matched to a gene: 10. Germline lookup yields CDR1 SGHRS and CDR2 YFSETQ. The CDR3 sequence is 18 residues long. The CDR3 reads CASSLKLAGGPYTGELFF. The DNA of the CDR3 is TGCGCCAGCAGCTTGAAGTTAGCGGGAGGGCCGTATACCGGGGAGCTGTTTTTT.

The chain recombines TRBV2 with TRBJ2-2; D may be TRBD1 or TRBD2 (5 bases each). V lost 6 bases, J lost 3 bases, and 11 bases lay in between. The CDR3 spans 14 residues. CDR1 is SNHLY, CDR2 FYNNEI, per germline. The CDR3 region is CASRRGVYTGELFF. As DNA, the CDR3 is TGTGCCAGCAGAAGAGGGGTTTACACCGGGGAGCTGTTTTTT.

This clonotype showed up just a few times. CDR3 protein: CASSLGGTGGFSGANVLTF. For the CDR3, the DNA is TGTGCCAGCAGCTTGGGAGGGACAGGGGGCTTCTCTGGGGCCAACGTCCTGACTTTC. V and J are TRBV5-4 and TRBJ2-6; 12 nucleotides line up with TRBD1. The CDR3 consists of 19 residues. Germline CDR1 and CDR2: SGHNT and YYREEE (reference sequence). The trim removed 0 bases at V and 0 bases at J, leaving 4 bases unmatched.

This clonotype was detected only a few times. This chain links TRBV20-1 with TRBJ2-1, with a possible D match to TRBD2 (6 bases). CDR1 is DFQATT, CDR2 SNEGSKA, per germline (reference sequence). The CDR3 extends over 16 amino acids. Trimming cost V 1 base and J 0 bases, with 13 bases left between them. CDR3 residues: CSARAAETSSYNEQFF. As DNA, the CDR3 is TGCAGTGCTAGAGCCGCGGAGACTAGCTCCTACAATGAGCAGTTCTTC.

The chain uses TRBV5-1 and TRBJ2-4; no definite D call. The CDR3 totals 12 residues. The germline CDR1 and CDR2 sequences are SGHRS and YFSETQ. Trimming took 4 bases from V and 7 from J, leaving 9 bases between them. The CDR3 nucleotides are TGCGCCAGCAGCCGCGAAAATAACATTCAGTACTTC. It specifies CASSRENNIQYF.

The sample holds many counts of this clonotype. The chain carries TRBV14 and TRBJ2-7, with 13 bases lining up with TRBD2. Unmatched junction bases numbered 4, after V lost 0 bases and J lost 5 bases. This CDR3 has 16 residues. Germline CDR1 and CDR2: SGHDN and FVKESK. CDR3 loop: CASSQDHGLAGDEQYF. Here the CDR3 DNA reads TGTGCCAGCAGCCAAGATCACGGACTAGCGGGAGACGAGCAGTACTTC. The full variable domain, rest sourced from reference TRBV14 and TRBJ2-7, is EAGVTQFPSHSVIEKGQTVTLRCDPISGHDNLYWYRRVMGKEIKFLLHFVKESKQDESGMPNNRFLAERTGGTYSTLKVQPAELEDSGVYFCASSQDHGLAGDEQYFGPGTRLTVT.

V gene TRBV10-3 combines with J gene TRBJ1-1; D gene uncertain. CDR3 length equals 14 residues. The germline CDR1 and CDR2 sequences are ENHRY and SYGVKD. The ends were cut back, 2 bases at V and 1 base at J, with 8 bases in the middle. The CDR3, as DNA: TGTGCCATCAGTGAGACAGCTACGAACACTGAAGCTTTCTTT. Amino acid sequence: CAISETATNTEAFF.